One T cell receptor beta chain is described in this entry. Measured with immunoSEQ multiplex PCR; TCRdb has only the in-frame clones, and not every one. The sample shows about 75,000 clones, 95% to 97% of them seen only once. These data originate in a study of technical replicates of blood from four donors. CDR3 length: 12 residues. Trimming took 10 bases from V and 4 from J, leaving 11 bases between them. Germline CDR1 ENHRY, CDR2 SYGVKD. The specimen was T cells isolated from PBMCs. The J gene is TRBJ2-1, the V gene TRBV10-3; D call uncertain. This TCR derives from a human donor in good health. In nucleotides, the CDR3 is TGTGCCAGCGATGACTCTTACAATGAGCAGTTCTTC. Translated: CASDDSYNEQFF.